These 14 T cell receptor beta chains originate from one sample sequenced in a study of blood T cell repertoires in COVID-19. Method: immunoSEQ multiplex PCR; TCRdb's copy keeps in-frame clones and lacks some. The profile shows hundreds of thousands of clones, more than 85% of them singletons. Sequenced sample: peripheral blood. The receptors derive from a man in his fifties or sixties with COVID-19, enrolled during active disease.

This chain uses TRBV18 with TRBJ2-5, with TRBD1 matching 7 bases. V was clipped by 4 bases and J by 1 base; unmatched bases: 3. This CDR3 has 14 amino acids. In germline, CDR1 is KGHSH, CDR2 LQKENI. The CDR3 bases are TGTGCCAGCTCACAGGGGACAGCCCAAGAGACCCAGTACTTC. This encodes CASSQGTAQETQYF.

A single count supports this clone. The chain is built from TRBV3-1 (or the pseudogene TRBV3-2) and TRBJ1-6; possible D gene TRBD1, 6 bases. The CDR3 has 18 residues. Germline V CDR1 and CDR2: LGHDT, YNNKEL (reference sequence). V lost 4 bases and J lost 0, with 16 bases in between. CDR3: CASSRAGALSSYNSPLHF. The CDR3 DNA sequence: TGTGCCAGCAGCCGGGCAGGGGCCTTGAGCTCCTATAATTCACCCCTCCACTTT.

CDR3 DNA: TGTGCCAGCAGCAGATGGACAGTGAACACTGAAGCTTTCTTT. It encodes CASSRWTVNTEAFF. The chain couples TRBV11-2 to TRBJ1-1; weak D call: TRBD1 (6 bases). Germline CDR1 and CDR2: SGHAT and FQNNGV. The V end was cut by 5 bases, the J end by 0 bases, with 10 bases between. The CDR3 is 14 residues long.

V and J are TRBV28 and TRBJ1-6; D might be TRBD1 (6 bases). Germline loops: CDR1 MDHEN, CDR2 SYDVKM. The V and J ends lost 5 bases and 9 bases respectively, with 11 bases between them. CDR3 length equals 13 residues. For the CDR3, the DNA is TGTGCCAGCAGTCCAGACAGGTTTTCACCCCTCCACTTT. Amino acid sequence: CASSPDRFSPLHF.

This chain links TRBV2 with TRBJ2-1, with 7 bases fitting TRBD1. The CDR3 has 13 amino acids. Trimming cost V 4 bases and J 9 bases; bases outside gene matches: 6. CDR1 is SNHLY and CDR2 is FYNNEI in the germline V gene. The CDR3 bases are TGTGCCAGCAGTGCGGGACAGACACGTGAGCAGTTCTTC. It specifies CASSAGQTREQFF.

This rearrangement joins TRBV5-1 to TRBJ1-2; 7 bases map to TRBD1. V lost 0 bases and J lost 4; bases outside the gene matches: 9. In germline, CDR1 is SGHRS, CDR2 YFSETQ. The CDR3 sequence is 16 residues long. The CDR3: CASSLEGRGQRYGYTF. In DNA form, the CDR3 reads TGCGCCAGCAGCTTGGAAGGTAGGGGGCAGCGCTATGGCTACACCTTC.

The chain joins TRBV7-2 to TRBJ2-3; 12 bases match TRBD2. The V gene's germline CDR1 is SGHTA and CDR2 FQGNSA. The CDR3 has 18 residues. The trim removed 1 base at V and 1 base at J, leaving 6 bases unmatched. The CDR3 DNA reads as TGTGCCAGCAGCTTAGACTCCCTAGCGGGGGGGCGCACAGATACGCAGTATTTT. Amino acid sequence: CASSLDSLAGGRTDTQYF.

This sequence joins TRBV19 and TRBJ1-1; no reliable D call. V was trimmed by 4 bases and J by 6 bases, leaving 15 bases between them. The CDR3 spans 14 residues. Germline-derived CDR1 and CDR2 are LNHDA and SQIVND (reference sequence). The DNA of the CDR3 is TGTGCCAGTAGTAAGAGGCCCGTGGGTCCTGAAGCTTTCTTT. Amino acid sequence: CASSKRPVGPEAFF.

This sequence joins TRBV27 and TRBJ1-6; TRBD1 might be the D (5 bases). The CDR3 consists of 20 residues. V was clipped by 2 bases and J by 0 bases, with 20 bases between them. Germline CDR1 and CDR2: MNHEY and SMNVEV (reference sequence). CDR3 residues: CASSLNTGVGLSSYNSPLHF. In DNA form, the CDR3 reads TGTGCCAGCAGTTTAAACACAGGAGTAGGGTTGAGCTCCTATAATTCACCCCTCCACTTT.

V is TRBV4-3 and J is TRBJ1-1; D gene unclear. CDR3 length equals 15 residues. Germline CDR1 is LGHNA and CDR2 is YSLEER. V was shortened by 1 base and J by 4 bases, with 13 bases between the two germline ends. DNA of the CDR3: TGCGCCAGCAGCCAAGTTCGGGAGGTCCCCACTGAAGCTTTCTTT. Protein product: CASSQVREVPTEAFF.

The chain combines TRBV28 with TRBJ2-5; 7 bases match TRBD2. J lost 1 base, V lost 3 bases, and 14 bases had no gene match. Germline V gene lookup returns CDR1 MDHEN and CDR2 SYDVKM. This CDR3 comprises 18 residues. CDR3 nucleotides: TGTGCCAGCAGTTTCCCCCCCTGGGCGGGAGTTGGCCAAGAGACCCAGTACTTC. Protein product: CASSFPPWAGVGQETQYF.

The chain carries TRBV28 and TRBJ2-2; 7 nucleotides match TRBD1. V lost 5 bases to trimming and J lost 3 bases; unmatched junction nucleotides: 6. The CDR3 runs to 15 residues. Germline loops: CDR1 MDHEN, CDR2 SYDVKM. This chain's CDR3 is CASSLQGWHTGELFF. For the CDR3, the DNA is TGTGCCAGCAGTCTACAGGGGTGGCACACCGGGGAGCTGTTTTTT.

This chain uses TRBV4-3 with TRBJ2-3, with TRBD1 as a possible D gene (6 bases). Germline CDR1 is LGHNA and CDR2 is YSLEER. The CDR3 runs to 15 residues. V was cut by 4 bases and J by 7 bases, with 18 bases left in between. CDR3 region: CASSRKAMRGNTQYF. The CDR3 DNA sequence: TGCGCCAGCAGCCGAAAAGCGATGAGGGGGAATACGCAGTATTTT.

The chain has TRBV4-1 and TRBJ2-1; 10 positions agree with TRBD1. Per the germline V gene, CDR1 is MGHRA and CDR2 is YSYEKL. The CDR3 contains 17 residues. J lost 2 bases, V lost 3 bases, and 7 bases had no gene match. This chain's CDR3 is CASSHTMTGGAYNEQFF. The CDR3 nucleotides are TGCGCCAGCAGCCACACGATGACAGGGGGCGCCTACAATGAGCAGTTCTTC.